This TCR beta chain originates from a study of OX40 agonist ivuxolimab in advanced cancers. Overall study results and limits: More expanded clones were found, on average, in CD8+ than in CD4+ T cells. Near-lowest levels of clonal expansion characterized partial responders at 0.1-3.0 mg/kg. At 0.1 to 3.0 mg/kg and by week 6, clonal expansion occurred in CD4+ and CD8+ blood T cells.

Trimming left V 2 bases short and J 0 bases short, with 11 bases between. Per germline, CDR1 MNHEY and CDR2 SMNVEV (reference sequence). The CDR3 has 15 amino acids. As for this clone: Its antigen is as yet unknown.

The data were produced by immunoSEQ multiplex PCR, yet TCRdb's version contains in-frame clones alone and is incomplete. The table has roughly 76,000 clones, over 80% seen once; the top ten hold more than 4.5%. This receptor was obtained from an adult with an advanced solid tumor such as melanoma, head and neck, liver or kidney cancer. The V gene is TRBV27, the J gene TRBJ2-7; D gene uncertain. The input for sequencing was CD4+ or CD8+ T cells sorted from blood, taken in a trial of the OX40 agonist ivuxolimab. CDR3 bases: TGTGCCAGCAGTTTAAGAGGCACAGCCTCCTACGAGCAGTACTTC. Residues: CASSLRGTASYEQYF.